Following are 9 T cell receptor beta chains from one sample sequenced in a study of shared clonotypes between healthy human individuals. Some clones are missing from TCRdb's copy, which holds only in-frame ones; the method was immunoSEQ multiplex PCR. The sample holds 550,000 to 800,000 clones, about 90% seen once. Specimen: memory CD8+ T cells from PBMCs. Regarding subset: CD45RO+ cells pooled with CCR7-negative TemRA cells. The receptors were gathered from a man aged 18 to 35 in good health. Some clones in this sample may be carry-over from other donors' samples.

About this clone: One end of the junction does not line up with germline, which may come from a read error. J is TRBJ1-1 and V is TRBV11-1, with TRBD1 matching 7 bases. The CDR3 extends over 14 amino acids. CDR1 and CDR2 from the germline V gene are SGHAT and FQDESV (reference sequence). The CDR3 coding sequence is TGTGCCAGCAACTTACAGGGGTGGAACACTGAAGCTTTCTTT. It is translated as CASNLQGWNTEAFF. The full variable domain, in which reference TRBV11-1 and TRBJ1-1 provide the parts outside the CDR3, is EAEVAQSPRYKITEKSQAVAFWCDPISGHATLYWYRQILGQGPELLVQFQDESVVDDSQLPKDRFSAERLKGVDSTLKIQPAELGDSAMYLCASNLQGWNTEAFFGQGTRLTVV.

The genes are TRBV2 and TRBJ2-5; D is uncertain. Germline-derived CDR1 and CDR2 are SNHLY and FYNNEI. Between the trimmed V and J ends, which lost 2 bases and 5 bases, there was a span of 9 bases. The CDR3 spans 13 residues. CDR3 sequence reads: CASSERFSETQYF. CDR3 DNA: TGTGCCAGCAGTGAACGCTTTTCGGAGACCCAGTACTTC.

The table lists this clone with a count of one. The V call is TRBV6-5, the J call TRBJ2-5, with 11 positions matching TRBD2. The CDR3 is made up of 15 amino acids. J gave up 5 bases and V 2 bases, and 4 bases lay outside the gene matches. Germline V lookup: CDR1 MNHEY, CDR2 SVGAGI. The CDR3 DNA reads TGTGCCAGCAGTTACCCGACTAGCGGGATGGAGACCCAGTACTTC. Translation gives CASSYPTSGMETQYF.

The table lists this clone with a count of one. This chain connects TRBV5-6 to TRBJ2-1; 8 bases fit TRBD1. The CDR3 covers 15 residues. Losses at the gene ends were 2 bases for V and 4 bases for J; bases not matched to a gene: 5. The germline CDR1 and CDR2 sequences are SGHDT and YYEEEE. CDR3 residues: CASSFRGTGYNEQFF. The CDR3 DNA reads as TGTGCCAGCAGCTTTCGCGGGACAGGATACAATGAGCAGTTCTTC.

The rearrangement joins TRBV5-6 to TRBJ1-4; perhaps TRBD1 as D (6 bases). The CDR3 consists of 14 residues. Germline V gives CDR1 SGHDT, CDR2 YYEEEE. The V end was cut by 1 base, the J end by 7 bases, with 11 bases between. The CDR3, as DNA: TGTGCCAGCAGCTTGAAAAGACAGGCTGAAAAACTGTTTTTT. It encodes CASSLKRQAEKLFF.

The genes are TRBV7-3 and TRBJ2-3, with a possible D match to TRBD1 (5 bases). The CDR3 runs 16 residues. V lost 2 bases, J lost 4 bases, and 16 bases lay in between. Germline-derived CDR1 and CDR2 are SGHTA and FQGTGA. This chain's CDR3 is CASSLYGPGAPDTQYF. CDR3 coding DNA: TGTGCCAGCAGCTTATATGGGCCTGGGGCCCCAGATACGCAGTATTTT. Together with reference TRBV7-3 and TRBJ2-3, the CDR3 gives the full variable domain: GAGVSQTPSNKVTEKGKYVELRCDPISGHTALYWYRQSLGQGPEFLIYFQGTGAADDSGLPNDRFFAVRPEGSVSTLKIQRTERGDSAVYLCASSLYGPGAPDTQYFGPGTRLTVL.

The chain combines TRBV5-1 with TRBJ2-2, with 8 bases that match TRBD2. J lost 4 bases, V lost 0 bases, and 11 bases had no gene match. Germline assignment: CDR1 SGHRS and CDR2 YFSETQ. CDR3 length: 18 amino acids. The CDR3 DNA is TGCGCCAGCAGCTTGGTTCCCCAAAGCGGGAGAGGCACCGGGGAGCTGTTTTTT. It specifies CASSLVPQSGRGTGELFF.

V is TRBV7-3 and J is TRBJ2-1, with TRBD1 matching over 7 bases. Losses at the gene ends were 5 bases for V and 3 bases for J; bases not matched to a gene: 4. The CDR3 runs to 14 residues. The germline V gene encodes CDR1 SGHTA and CDR2 FQGTGA. Here the CDR3 DNA reads TGTGCCAGCAGCAACAGACAGGGCTACAATGAGCAGTTCTTC. Translating it yields CASSNRQGYNEQFF.

The genes are TRBV4-1 and TRBJ1-4; weak D call: TRBD1 (5 bases). V gave up 0 bases and J gave up 12 bases, with 11 bases separating them. The germline V gene has CDR1 MGHRA and CDR2 YSYEKL. This CDR3 has 13 amino acids. Here the CDR3 reads CASSQERGGELFF. The CDR3 DNA reads TGCGCCAGCAGCCAAGAAAGGGGCGGGGAACTGTTTTTT.